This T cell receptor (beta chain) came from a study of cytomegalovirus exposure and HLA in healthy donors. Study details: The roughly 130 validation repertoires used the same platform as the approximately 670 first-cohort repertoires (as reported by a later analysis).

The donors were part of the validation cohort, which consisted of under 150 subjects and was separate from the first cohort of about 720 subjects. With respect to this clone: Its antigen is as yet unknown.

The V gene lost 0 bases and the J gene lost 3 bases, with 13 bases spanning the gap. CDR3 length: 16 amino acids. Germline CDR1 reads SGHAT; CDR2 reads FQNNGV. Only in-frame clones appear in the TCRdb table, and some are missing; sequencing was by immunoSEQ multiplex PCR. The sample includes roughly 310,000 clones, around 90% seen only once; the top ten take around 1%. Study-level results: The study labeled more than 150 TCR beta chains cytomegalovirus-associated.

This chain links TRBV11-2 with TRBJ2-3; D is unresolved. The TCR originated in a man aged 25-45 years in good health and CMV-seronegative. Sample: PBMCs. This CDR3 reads CASSLDLPLRTDTQYF. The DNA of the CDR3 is TGTGCCAGCAGCTTAGATTTACCCCTCCGGACAGATACGCAGTATTTT.